This paragraph covers one T cell receptor beta chain sequence. V shed 0 bases and J 7 bases; nucleotides not matched to a gene: 7. CDR3 length: 15 amino acids. Germline V gives CDR1 MNHEY, CDR2 SVGAGI. This sample is part of a study of T cell changes during pregnancy in multiple sclerosis. Profiled with immunoSEQ multiplex PCR; TCRdb holds only in-frame clones, not every one. The table lists approximately 63,000 clones, almost 95% of them singletons, with just under 2% in the top ten. Sequenced material: peripheral blood, taken in the third trimester of pregnancy. The sequence came from a female donor in good health, enrolled as a control in a pregnancy study. The chain combines TRBV6-5 with TRBJ1-2, with 8 bases identical to TRBD1. CDR3 sequence: CASSYSSQGASGYTF. CDR3 bases: TGTGCCAGCAGTTACTCGAGCCAGGGGGCGTCTGGCTACACCTTC.